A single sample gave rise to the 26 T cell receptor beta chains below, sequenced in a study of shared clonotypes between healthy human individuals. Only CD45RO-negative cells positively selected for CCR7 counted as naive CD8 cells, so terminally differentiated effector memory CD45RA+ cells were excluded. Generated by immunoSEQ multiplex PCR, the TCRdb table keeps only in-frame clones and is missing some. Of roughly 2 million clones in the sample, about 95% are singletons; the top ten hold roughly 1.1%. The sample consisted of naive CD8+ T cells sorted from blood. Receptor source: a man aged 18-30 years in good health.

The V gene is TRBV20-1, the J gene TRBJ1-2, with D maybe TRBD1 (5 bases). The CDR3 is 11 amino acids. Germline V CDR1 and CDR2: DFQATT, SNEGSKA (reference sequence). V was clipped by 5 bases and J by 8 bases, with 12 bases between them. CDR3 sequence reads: CSAGALGGYTF. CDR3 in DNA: TGCAGTGCTGGGGCCTTGGGGGGCTACACCTTC.

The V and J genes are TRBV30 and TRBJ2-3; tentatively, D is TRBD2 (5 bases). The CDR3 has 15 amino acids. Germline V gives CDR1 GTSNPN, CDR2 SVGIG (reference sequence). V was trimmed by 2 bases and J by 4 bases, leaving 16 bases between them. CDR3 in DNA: TGTGCCTGGAGTACCGGCGACGGGAAAGCAGATACGCAGTATTTT. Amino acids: CAWSTGDGKADTQYF.

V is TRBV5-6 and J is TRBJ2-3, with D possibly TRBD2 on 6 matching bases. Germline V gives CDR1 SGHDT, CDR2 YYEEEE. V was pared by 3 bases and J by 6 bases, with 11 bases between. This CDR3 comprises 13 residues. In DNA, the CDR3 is TGTGCCAGCAGCTCGACGGGGGAGGATACGCAGTATTTT. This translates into CASSSTGEDTQYF.

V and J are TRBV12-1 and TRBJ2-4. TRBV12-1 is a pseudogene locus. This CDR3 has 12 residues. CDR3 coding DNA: TGTGCCAGCAGGTCTTGGGGAAACATTCAGTACTTC. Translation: CASRSWGNIQYF.

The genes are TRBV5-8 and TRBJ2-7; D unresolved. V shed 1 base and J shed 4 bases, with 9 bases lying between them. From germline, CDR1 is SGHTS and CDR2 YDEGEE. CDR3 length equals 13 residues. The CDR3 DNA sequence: TGTGCCAGCAGCTTGTTTCCGGGTTACGAGCAGTACTTC. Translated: CASSLFPGYEQYF.

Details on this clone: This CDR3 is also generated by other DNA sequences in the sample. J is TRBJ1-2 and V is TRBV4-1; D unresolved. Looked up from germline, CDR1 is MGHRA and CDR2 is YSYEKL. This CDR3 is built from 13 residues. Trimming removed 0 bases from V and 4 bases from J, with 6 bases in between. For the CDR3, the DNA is TGCGCCAGCAGCCAAGATCGATTCTATGGCTACACCTTC. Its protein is CASSQDRFYGYTF.

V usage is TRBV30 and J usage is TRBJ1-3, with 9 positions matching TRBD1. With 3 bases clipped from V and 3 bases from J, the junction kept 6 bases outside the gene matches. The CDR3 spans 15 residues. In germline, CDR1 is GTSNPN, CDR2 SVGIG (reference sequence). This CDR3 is CAWSHTGGLGNTIYF. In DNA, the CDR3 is TGTGCCTGGAGCCACACAGGGGGCCTTGGAAACACCATATATTTT.

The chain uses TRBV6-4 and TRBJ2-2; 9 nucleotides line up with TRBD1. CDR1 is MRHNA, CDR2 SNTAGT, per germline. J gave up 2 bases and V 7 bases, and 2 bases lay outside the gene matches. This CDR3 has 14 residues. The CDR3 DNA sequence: TGTGCCAGCAAACAGGGGGCCAACACCGGGGAGCTGTTTTTT. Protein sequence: CASKQGANTGELFF.

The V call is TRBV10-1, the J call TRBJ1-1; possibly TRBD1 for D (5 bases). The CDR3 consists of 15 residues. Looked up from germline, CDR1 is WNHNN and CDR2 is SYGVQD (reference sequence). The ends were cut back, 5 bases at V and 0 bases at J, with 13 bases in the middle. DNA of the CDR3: TGCGCCAGCAGTTTCGACAGCACGATGAACACTGAAGCTTTCTTT. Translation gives CASSFDSTMNTEAFF.

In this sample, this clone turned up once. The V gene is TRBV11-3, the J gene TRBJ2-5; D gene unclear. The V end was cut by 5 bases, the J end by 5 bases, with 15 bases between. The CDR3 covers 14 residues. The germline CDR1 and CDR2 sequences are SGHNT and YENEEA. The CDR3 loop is CASSPDGLGETQYF. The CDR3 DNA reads TGTGCCAGCAGCCCAGACGGGCTGGGGGAGACCCAGTACTTC.

CDR3 sequence: CATSRGGEDTGELFF. The CDR3 coding sequence is TGTGCCACCAGCAGAGGAGGTGAGGACACCGGGGAGCTGTTTTTT. This chain uses TRBV15 with TRBJ2-2; D remains unclear. Germline V gene lookup returns CDR1 LNHNV and CDR2 YYDKDF (reference sequence). The CDR3 sequence is 15 residues long. V shed 1 base and J shed 3 bases, with 9 bases lying between them.

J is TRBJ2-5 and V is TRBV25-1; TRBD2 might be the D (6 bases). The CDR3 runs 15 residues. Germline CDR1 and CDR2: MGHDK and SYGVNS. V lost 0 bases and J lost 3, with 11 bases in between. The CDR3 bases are TGTGCCAGCAGTGAATATTTGGGCGGGGAAGAGACCCAGTACTTC. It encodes CASSEYLGGEETQYF.

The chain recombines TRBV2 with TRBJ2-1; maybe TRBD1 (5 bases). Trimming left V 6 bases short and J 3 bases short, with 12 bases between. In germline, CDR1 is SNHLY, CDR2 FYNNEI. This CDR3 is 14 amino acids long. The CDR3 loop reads CASSPPDSYNEQFF. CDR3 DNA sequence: TGTGCCAGCAGCCCCCCCGACAGCTACAATGAGCAGTTCTTC.

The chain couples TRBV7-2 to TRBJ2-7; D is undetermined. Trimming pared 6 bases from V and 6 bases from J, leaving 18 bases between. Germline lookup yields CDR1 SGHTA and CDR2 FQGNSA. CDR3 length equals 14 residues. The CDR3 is CASRKDVAVGEQYF. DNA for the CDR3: TGTGCCAGCAGGAAAGACGTTGCTGTGGGCGAGCAGTACTTC.

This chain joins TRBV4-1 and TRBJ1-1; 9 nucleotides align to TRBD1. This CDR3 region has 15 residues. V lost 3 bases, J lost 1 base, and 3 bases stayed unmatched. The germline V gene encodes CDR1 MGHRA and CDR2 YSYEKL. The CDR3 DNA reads TGCGCCAGCAGCCACCCGACAGGGGGGAACACTGAAGCTTTCTTT. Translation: CASSHPTGGNTEAFF.

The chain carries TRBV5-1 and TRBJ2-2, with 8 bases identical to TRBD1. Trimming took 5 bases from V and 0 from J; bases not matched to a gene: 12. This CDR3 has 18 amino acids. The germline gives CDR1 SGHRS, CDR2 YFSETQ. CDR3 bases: TGCGCCAGCAGTGAATTGGGCCGGACAGGGACGAACACCGGGGAGCTGTTTTTT. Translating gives CASSELGRTGTNTGELFF.

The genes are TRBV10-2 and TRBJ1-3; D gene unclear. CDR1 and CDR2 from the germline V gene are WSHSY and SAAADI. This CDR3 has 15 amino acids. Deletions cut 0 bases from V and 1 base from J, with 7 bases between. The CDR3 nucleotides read TGCGCCAGCAGTGAGTCGAGAGCGTCTGGAAACACCATATATTTT. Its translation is CASSESRASGNTIYF.

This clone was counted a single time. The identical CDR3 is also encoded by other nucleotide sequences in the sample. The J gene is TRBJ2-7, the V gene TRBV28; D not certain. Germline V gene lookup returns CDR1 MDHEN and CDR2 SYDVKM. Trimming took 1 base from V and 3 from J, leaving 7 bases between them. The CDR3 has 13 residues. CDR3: CASSLLGNYEQYF. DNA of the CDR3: TGTGCCAGCAGTTTATTGGGAAACTACGAGCAGTACTTC.

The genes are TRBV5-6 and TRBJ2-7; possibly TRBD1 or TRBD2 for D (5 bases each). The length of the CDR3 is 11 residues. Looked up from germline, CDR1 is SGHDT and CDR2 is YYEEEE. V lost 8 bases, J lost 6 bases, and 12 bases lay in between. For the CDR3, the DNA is TGTGCCAGTTCTGAGGGGCGCGAGCAGTACTTC. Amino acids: CASSEGREQYF.

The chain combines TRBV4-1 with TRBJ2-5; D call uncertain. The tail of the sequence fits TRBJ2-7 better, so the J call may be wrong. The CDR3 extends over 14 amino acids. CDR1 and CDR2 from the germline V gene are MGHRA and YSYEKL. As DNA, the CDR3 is TGCGCCAGCAGCCAAAAGGTTGGGTCCTACGAGCAGTACTTC. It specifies CASSQKVGSYEQYF.

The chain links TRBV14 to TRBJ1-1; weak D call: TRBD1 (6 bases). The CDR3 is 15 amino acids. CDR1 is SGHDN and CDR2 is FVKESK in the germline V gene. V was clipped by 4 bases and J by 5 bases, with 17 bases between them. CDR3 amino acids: CASSPRNRVETEAFF. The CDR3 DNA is TGTGCCAGCAGCCCCCGGAACAGGGTGGAAACTGAAGCTTTCTTT.

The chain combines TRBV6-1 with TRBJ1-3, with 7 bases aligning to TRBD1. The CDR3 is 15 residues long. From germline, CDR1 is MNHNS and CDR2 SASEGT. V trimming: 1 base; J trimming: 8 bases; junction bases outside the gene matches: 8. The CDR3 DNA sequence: TGTGCCAGCAGTGAAGGAGGAGGGGGCGGGTACACCATATATTTT. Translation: CASSEGGGGGYTIYF.

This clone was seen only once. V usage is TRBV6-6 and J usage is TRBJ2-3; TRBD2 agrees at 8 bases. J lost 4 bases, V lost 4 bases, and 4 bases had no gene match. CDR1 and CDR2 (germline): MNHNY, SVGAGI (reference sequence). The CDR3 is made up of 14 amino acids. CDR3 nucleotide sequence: TGTGCCAGCAGTTGGACTAGCTTGGCAGATACGCAGTATTTT. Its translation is CASSWTSLADTQYF.

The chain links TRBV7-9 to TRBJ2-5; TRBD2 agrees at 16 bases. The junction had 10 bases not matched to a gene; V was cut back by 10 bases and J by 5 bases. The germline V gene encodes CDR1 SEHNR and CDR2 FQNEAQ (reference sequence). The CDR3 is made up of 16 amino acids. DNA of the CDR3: TGTGCCACCGAGGTGGGACTAGCGGGGGGGATTGAGACCCAGTACTTC. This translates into CATEVGLAGGIETQYF.

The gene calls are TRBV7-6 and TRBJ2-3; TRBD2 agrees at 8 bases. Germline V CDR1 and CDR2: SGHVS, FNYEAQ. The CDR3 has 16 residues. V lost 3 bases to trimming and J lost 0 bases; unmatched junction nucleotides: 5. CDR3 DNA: TGTGCCAGCAGCTTCTTTGGCGGGGGGAGCACAGATACGCAGTATTTT. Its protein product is CASSFFGGGSTDTQYF.

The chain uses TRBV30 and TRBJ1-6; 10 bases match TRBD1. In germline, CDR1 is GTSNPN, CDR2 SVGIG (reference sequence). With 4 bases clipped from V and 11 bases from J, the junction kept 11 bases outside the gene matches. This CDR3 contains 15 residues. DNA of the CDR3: TGTGCCTGGACCGCCGGGACAGGGGTAAAGGCACCCCTCCACTTT. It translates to CAWTAGTGVKAPLHF.